This T cell receptor beta chain was sequenced in a study of CD8 T cells in Susac syndrome. The multiple sclerosis controls, all treatment-naive patients, had relapsing-remitting disease that was stable or active. V was shortened by 2 bases and J by 3 bases, with 14 bases between the two germline ends. This CDR3 contains 15 residues. CDR1 and CDR2 from the germline V gene are MNHNS and SASEGT. Findings and limits, study-wide: It was acknowledged by the study that relatively few individuals were included in its TCR sequencing and HLA analysis.

It was with random hexamers that 0.5 to 1 ug RNA was reverse transcribed. Across 54 Vbeta and 13 Jbeta, TCR beta CDR3 was amplified with immunoSEQ multiplex PCR. MiXCR, applied by TCRdb to the immunoSEQ multiplex PCR reads, yields one record per CDR3 protein. The data contain some 450,000 distinct CDR3 sequences, about 85% of them singletons. This clonotype was observed a few times. Its specificity is not known. Sequencing input: CD8+ T cells from PBMCs. This sequence joins TRBV6-1 and TRBJ2-7; perhaps TRBD2 as D (5 bases). This clonotype was sampled from a human donor with multiple sclerosis. CDR3 loop: CASSEWTSSYYEQYF. Here the CDR3 DNA reads TGTGCCAGCAGTGAATGGACTTCTTCATACTACGAGCAGTACTTC.